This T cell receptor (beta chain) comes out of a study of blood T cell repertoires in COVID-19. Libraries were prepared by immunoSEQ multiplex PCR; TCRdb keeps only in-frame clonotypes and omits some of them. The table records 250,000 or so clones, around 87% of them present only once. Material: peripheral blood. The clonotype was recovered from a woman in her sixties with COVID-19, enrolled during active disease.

The DNA of the CDR3 is TGTGCCAGCAGCCGCTCCGGGGGGCCCCAGCATTTT. This gives the protein CASSRSGGPQHF. The rearrangement links TRBV7-2 to TRBJ1-5; possible D gene TRBD1, 5 bases. V lost 5 bases, J lost 9 bases, and 11 bases lay in between. This CDR3 is built from 12 residues. The germline CDR1 and CDR2 sequences are SGHTA and FQGNSA. Full variable domain (remainder filled in from reference TRBV7-2 and TRBJ1-5): GAGVSQSPSNKVTEKGKDVELRCDPISGHTALYWYRQSLGQGLEFLIYFQGNSAPDKSGLPSDRFSAERTGGSVSTLTIQRTQQEDSAVYLCASSRSGGPQHFGDGTRLSIL.